The 17 T cell receptor beta chains in this list originate from one sample, sequenced in a study of blood T cell repertoires in COVID-19. Using immunoSEQ multiplex PCR, the repertoire was profiled, and TCRdb retains in-frame clones only, with some absent. The sample lists roughly 290,000 clones; 75% to 90% were seen once. Sequenced input: peripheral blood. These receptors came from an older woman with acute or convalescent COVID-19.

The chain is built from TRBV5-6 and TRBJ1-5, with D perhaps TRBD1 (5 bases). The V gene's germline CDR1 is SGHDT and CDR2 YYEEEE. Trimming stripped 1 base from V and 10 bases from J, with 15 bases between. There are 14 residues in the CDR3. The CDR3 DNA reads as TGTGCCAGCAGCTTGACCGGGGGTCGAGGACCCCAGCATTTT. This codes for CASSLTGGRGPQHF. Together with reference TRBV5-6 and TRBJ1-5, the CDR3 gives the full variable domain: DAGVTQSPTHLIKTRGQQVTLRCSPKSGHDTVSWYQQALGQGPQFIFQYYEEEERQRGNFPDRFSGHQFPNYSSELNVNALLLGDSALYLCASSLTGGRGPQHFGDGTRLSIL.

V gene TRBV9 combines with J gene TRBJ2-7, with 8 bases identical to TRBD2. V lost 3 bases and J lost 4; bases outside the gene matches: 9. The CDR3 contains 15 residues. The germline V gene encodes CDR1 SGDLS and CDR2 YYNGEE. In DNA form, the CDR3 reads TGTGCCAGCAGCGCCACAGCGGGGGAGACGTACGAGCAGTACTTC. It specifies CASSATAGETYEQYF. Full variable domain (missing parts from reference TRBV9 and TRBJ2-7): DSGVTQTPKHLITATGQRVTLRCSPRSGDLSVYWYQQSLDQGLQFLIQYYNGEERAKGNILERFSAQQFPDLHSELNLSSLELGDSALYFCASSATAGETYEQYFGPGTRLTVT.

The chain uses TRBV18 and TRBJ2-3; no reliable D call. Looked up from germline, CDR1 is KGHSH and CDR2 is LQKENI. V was cut by 1 base and J by 4 bases, with 9 bases left in between. The CDR3 has 14 residues. DNA of the CDR3: TGTGCCAGCTCACCACTTCAGCAGGCAGATACGCAGTATTTT. Translating gives CASSPLQQADTQYF.

In this sample, this clone turned up once. Other DNA sequences in this sample translate to the same CDR3. The chain uses TRBV19 and TRBJ1-2; D might be TRBD1 (5 bases). Germline CDR1 and CDR2: LNHDA and SQIVND (reference sequence). V dropped 5 bases and J dropped 5 bases, with 12 bases sitting between them. The CDR3 covers 13 residues. The CDR3 DNA reads TGTGCCAGTAGTCGCGGGACCGATTATGGCTACACCTTC. It is translated as CASSRGTDYGYTF.

The rearrangement joins TRBV6-5 to TRBJ1-4; no clear D gene. Germline CDR1 reads MNHEY; CDR2 reads SVGAGI. The CDR3 spans 12 residues. Trimming removed 8 bases from V and 3 bases from J, with 7 bases in between. Here the CDR3 reads CASALANEKLFF. CDR3 DNA: TGTGCCAGCGCGTTGGCTAATGAAAAACTGTTTTTT.

The genes are TRBV20-1 and TRBJ2-7; D is ambiguous. Germline CDR1 is DFQATT and CDR2 is SNEGSKA (reference sequence). The CDR3 is made up of 11 amino acids. V was shortened by 0 bases and J by 6 bases, with 6 bases between the two germline ends. CDR3 sequence (DNA): TGCAGTGCTAGAGATTGGAGCGAGCAGTACTTC. Its translation: CSARDWSEQYF.

This chain uses TRBV25-1 with TRBJ1-6, with D possibly TRBD1 on 5 matching bases. The V gene's germline CDR1 is MGHDK and CDR2 SYGVNS. Trimming left V 1 base short and J 7 bases short, with 8 bases between. This CDR3 spans 14 amino acids. DNA of the CDR3: TGTGCCAGCAGTGAATTCGGGGGGAATTCACCCCTCCACTTT. Protein product: CASSEFGGNSPLHF.

The rearrangement joins TRBV27 to TRBJ1-5; 7 bases fit TRBD1. The CDR3 is 15 amino acids. Germline loops: CDR1 MNHEY, CDR2 SMNVEV (reference sequence). After removal of 4 bases from V and 2 bases from J, the junction contained 5 bases not matched to a gene. The CDR3 nucleotides read TGTGCCAGCAGTTCCCTTGGACAGGGCAATCAGCCCCAGCATTTT. Translated, it gives CASSSLGQGNQPQHF.

The rearrangement joins TRBV29-1 to TRBJ2-2; possibly TRBD1 for D (6 bases). Deletions cut 4 bases from V and 6 bases from J, with 15 bases between. This CDR3 spans 14 amino acids. Germline assignment: CDR1 SQVTM and CDR2 ANQGSEA. The CDR3 loop reads CSVGQGMIAGELFF. CDR3 DNA: TGCAGCGTTGGTCAGGGGATGATAGCCGGGGAGCTGTTTTTT.

V and J are TRBV9 and TRBJ2-6; no definite D call. The V end was cut by 0 bases, the J end by 0 bases, with 4 bases between. Germline values: CDR1 SGDLS, CDR2 YYNGEE. The CDR3 totals 15 residues. CDR3 in DNA: TGTGCCAGCAGCGTAGGCAGCTCTGGGGCCAACGTCCTGACTTTC. This sequence encodes CASSVGSSGANVLTF.

V usage is TRBV4-1 and J usage is TRBJ1-3; a possible D gene is TRBD1 (6 bases). CDR1 is MGHRA and CDR2 is YSYEKL in the germline V gene. V was clipped by 0 bases and J by 3 bases, with 12 bases between them. CDR3 length: 16 amino acids. The CDR3 loop is CASSQDNGGFGNTIYF. The CDR3 DNA is TGCGCCAGCAGCCAAGACAATGGGGGCTTTGGAAACACCATATATTTT.

The rearrangement joins TRBV4-3 to TRBJ2-7; 12 positions match TRBD2. CDR3 length: 14 amino acids. CDR1 and CDR2 from the germline V gene are LGHNA and YSLEER. V shed 1 base and J 8 bases; nucleotides not matched to a gene: 3. The CDR3 reads CASSQGTSGEKQYF. The CDR3 DNA sequence: TGCGCCAGCAGCCAAGGGACTAGCGGGGAGAAGCAGTACTTC.

This clone was counted between two and nine times. The chain joins TRBV9 to TRBJ1-1, with D perhaps TRBD1 (5 bases). V dropped 0 bases and J dropped 4 bases, with 16 bases sitting between them. Looked up from germline, CDR1 is SGDLS and CDR2 is YYNGEE. CDR3 length: 16 residues. The CDR3 DNA reads TGTGCCAGCAGCGTAGTCAGCGGGTGGGGGGGCACTGAAGCTTTCTTT. Its protein product is CASSVVSGWGGTEAFF.

The rearrangement joins TRBV15 to TRBJ2-7; D gene uncertain. The CDR3 runs to 13 residues. V was pared by 3 bases and J by 6 bases, with 12 bases between. Germline CDR1 reads LNHNV; CDR2 reads YYDKDF (reference sequence). This chain's CDR3 is CATSSPPVPEQYF. In DNA form, the CDR3 reads TGTGCCACCAGCAGCCCGCCGGTCCCCGAGCAGTACTTC.

The chain carries TRBV3-1 (or the pseudogene TRBV3-2) and TRBJ2-1, with D possibly TRBD2 on 5 matching bases. This CDR3 is built from 14 residues. Germline CDR1 and CDR2: LGHDT and YNNKEL (reference sequence). The V gene lost 5 bases and the J gene lost 5 bases, with 13 bases spanning the gap. CDR3 protein: CASSTRPPDNEQFF. DNA for the CDR3: TGTGCCAGCAGCACTAGGCCTCCGGACAATGAGCAGTTCTTC.

The chain has TRBV19 and TRBJ2-7; 7 bases align to TRBD2. Germline CDR1 and CDR2: LNHDA and SQIVND (reference sequence). This CDR3 has 14 residues. J was trimmed by 0 bases and V by 4 bases; bases with no gene match: 3. The CDR3 sequence: CASSTASGSYEQYF. CDR3 nucleotide sequence: TGTGCCAGTAGTACCGCTAGCGGCTCCTACGAGCAGTACTTC.

This clone showed up just a few times. V gene TRBV2 combines with J gene TRBJ1-1; tentative D call: TRBD1 (6 bases). The CDR3 covers 14 residues. The V gene lost 6 bases and the J gene lost 2 bases, with 13 bases spanning the gap. The germline gives CDR1 SNHLY, CDR2 FYNNEI. The DNA of the CDR3 is TGTGCCAGCAGGGAGCAGGGGAGTAACACTGAAGCTTTCTTT. Its translation is CASREQGSNTEAFF.